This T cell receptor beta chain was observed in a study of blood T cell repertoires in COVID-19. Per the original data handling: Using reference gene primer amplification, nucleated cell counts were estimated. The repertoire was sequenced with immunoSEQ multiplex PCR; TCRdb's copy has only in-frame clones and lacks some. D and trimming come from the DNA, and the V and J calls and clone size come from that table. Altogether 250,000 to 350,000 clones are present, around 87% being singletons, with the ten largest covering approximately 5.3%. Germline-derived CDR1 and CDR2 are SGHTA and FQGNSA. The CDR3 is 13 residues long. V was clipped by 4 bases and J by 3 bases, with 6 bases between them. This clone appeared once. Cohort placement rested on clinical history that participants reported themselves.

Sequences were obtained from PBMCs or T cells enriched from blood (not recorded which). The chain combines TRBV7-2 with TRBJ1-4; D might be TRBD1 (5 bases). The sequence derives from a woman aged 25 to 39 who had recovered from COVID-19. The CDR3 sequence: CASSSTANEKLFF. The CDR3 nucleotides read TGTGCCAGCAGCTCGACAGCTAATGAAAAACTGTTTTTT.